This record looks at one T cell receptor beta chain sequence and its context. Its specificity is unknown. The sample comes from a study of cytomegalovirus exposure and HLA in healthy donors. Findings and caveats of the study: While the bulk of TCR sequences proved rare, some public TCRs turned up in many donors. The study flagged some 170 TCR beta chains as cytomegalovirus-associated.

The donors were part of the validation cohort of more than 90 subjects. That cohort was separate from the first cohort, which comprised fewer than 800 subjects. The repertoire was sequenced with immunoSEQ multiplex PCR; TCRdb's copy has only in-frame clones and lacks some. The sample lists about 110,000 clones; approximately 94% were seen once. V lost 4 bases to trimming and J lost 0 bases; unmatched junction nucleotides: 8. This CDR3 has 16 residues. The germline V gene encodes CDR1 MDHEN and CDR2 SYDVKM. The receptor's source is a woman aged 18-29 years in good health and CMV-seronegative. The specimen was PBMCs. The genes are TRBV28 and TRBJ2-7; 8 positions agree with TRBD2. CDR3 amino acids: CASSSERGTHSYEQYF. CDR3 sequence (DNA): TGTGCCAGCAGTTCAGAGCGGGGGACCCACTCCTACGAGCAGTACTTC.